This T cell receptor beta chain is drawn from a study of early stage breast cancer tumors. On the study more broadly: Most invasive tumors, about 80% of the 16, were ER+/PR+/HER2-.

Profiling relied on immunoSEQ multiplex PCR, and the TCRdb table lists in-frame clones only, not all of them. The table records about 58,000 clones, about 80% of them present only once. Study-wide results and caveats: Commonly generated sequences made up most enriched TCRB sequences shared between patients. Compared with adjacent normal breast, tumors showed 2.5 to 3-fold denser, more clonal T cells.

For this clone: Its antigen is not identified.

CDR1 is SGHRS and CDR2 is YFSETQ in the germline V gene. V was shortened by 0 bases and J by 1 base, with 10 bases between the two germline ends. The CDR3 extends over 15 amino acids. The chain is built from TRBV5-1 and TRBJ1-1; D is unclear. Source material: blood. The sequence was obtained from a person aged 25 to 40 with breast cancer. CDR3 residues: CASSLVSAGNTEAFF. CDR3 coding DNA: TGCGCCAGCAGCTTGGTGTCCGCGGGGAACACTGAAGCTTTCTTT.